This TCR beta chain was found in a study of blood T cell repertoires in COVID-19. Study at large: Both acute and convalescent COVID-19 samples were obtained from the United States, Italy and Spain. In each case, the material was cDNA or gDNA derived from T cells, B-cell-depleted T cells, or PBMCs.

Per the study methods: Reference gene primer amplification in the assay estimated nucleated cell counts. TCRdb's table, derived via immunoSEQ multiplex PCR, lists solely in-frame clones and lacks some. The V and J calls and clone size were taken over from that table, and D and trimming were inferred from the DNA. This table has approximately 210,000 clones, about four fifths appearing once. This CDR3 is 17 amino acids long. Germline V CDR1 and CDR2: KGHSH, LQKENI. Trimming left V 2 bases short and J 4 bases short, with 18 bases between. The chain carries TRBV18 and TRBJ1-3; no clear D. Input material: peripheral blood. This TCR was recovered from a middle-aged woman with acute or convalescent COVID-19. CDR3 residues: CASSPNHSGLRGNTIYF. The CDR3 DNA sequence: TGTGCCAGCTCACCAAACCATTCAGGCCTTCGGGGAAACACCATATATTTT.